These 26 T cell receptor beta chains were sequenced from one sample in a study of human T cells and chemical hapten exposure. The time point denotes: patch test 2, 6 weeks after DPC sensitization. Stated treatment: therapeutic diphenylcyclopropenone sensitization with weekly scalp DPC. TCRdb fed the RACE reads into MiXCR, producing one record per CDR3 protein. The sample includes over 85,000 distinct CDR3 sequences, 9% to 9.5% seen only once; the top ten take more than 2%. The sequences come from whole blood, collected in connection with sensitization to the hapten diphenylcyclopropenone (DPC). Source of these receptors: a woman between 40 and 50 years old with alopecia areata. Some clones in this sample may be carry-over from other donors' samples.

This clonotype has a count of ten or more. The chain employs TRBV20-1 and TRBJ2-1; TRBD2 aligns across 10 bases. The CDR3 runs to 15 residues. The J segment lost 7 bases and the V segment lost 5 bases, leaving 11 bases of the junction unmatched. From germline, CDR1 is DFQATT and CDR2 SNEGSKA (reference sequence). The CDR3 region is CSAARASGSRNEQFF. In DNA, the CDR3 is TGCAGTGCTGCCCGAGCTAGCGGGAGTAGGAATGAGCAGTTCTTC.

This clonotype was counted a few times. This chain joins TRBV5-6 and TRBJ1-3, with D maybe TRBD1 (5 bases). Trimming removed 0 bases at V and 0 bases at J, with 10 bases between. The CDR3 has 16 amino acids. Germline loops: CDR1 SGHDT, CDR2 YYEEEE. The CDR3 sequence: CASSLAGGGSGNTIYF. Written as DNA, the CDR3 is TGTGCCAGCAGCTTGGCTGGGGGAGGCTCTGGAAACACCATATATTTT. The variable domain in full, with the rest retrieved from reference TRBV5-6 and TRBJ1-3, is DAGVTQSPTHLIKTRGQQVTLRCSPKSGHDTVSWYQQALGQGPQFIFQYYEEEERQRGNFPDRFSGHQFPNYSSELNVNALLLGDSALYLCASSLAGGGSGNTIYFGEGSWLTVV.

This clonotype was seen only a few times. One junction end disagrees with the germline gene, perhaps due to a read error. The chain carries TRBV11-1 and TRBJ2-7; TRBD2 might be the D (6 bases). CDR1 SGHAT and CDR2 FQDESV come from the germline V gene (reference sequence). The CDR3 runs to 14 residues. CDR3 DNA: TGTGCCAGCAGATTAGGGGCCGGGGGCTACGAGCAGTACTTC. This gives the protein CASRLGAGGYEQYF.

This clonotype came up many times. The chain employs TRBV4-1 and TRBJ2-7; no definite D call. Germline CDR1 is MGHRA and CDR2 is YSYEKL. The CDR3 sequence is 14 residues long. Trimming stripped 0 bases from V and 5 bases from J, with 11 bases between. CDR3 nucleotide sequence: TGCGCCAGCAGCCAAGATGGTCAGGTCGACGAGCAGTACTTC. It encodes CASSQDGQVDEQYF.

The table lists this clonotype with a few counts. The chain links TRBV14 to TRBJ1-5; 7 nucleotides agree with TRBD1. This CDR3 is 15 amino acids long. Germline CDR1 and CDR2: SGHDN and FVKESK. V trimming: 3 bases; J trimming: 6 bases; junction bases outside the gene matches: 8. CDR3 DNA sequence: TGTGCCAGCAGCCATAAACAGGGGAGGGCTCAGCCCCAGCATTTT. As protein: CASSHKQGRAQPQHF.

In its sample, this clonotype was seen a few times. CDR3 loop: CASSLDGTAYEQYF. The CDR3 bases are TGTGCCAGCAGCTTGGACGGGACCGCCTACGAGCAGTACTTC. The chain couples TRBV5-4 to TRBJ2-7; D is possibly TRBD1 or TRBD2 (5 bases each). V dropped 0 bases and J dropped 2 bases, with 9 bases sitting between them. The CDR3 totals 14 residues. Germline V gives CDR1 SGHNT, CDR2 YYREEE (reference sequence).

This clonotype appeared many times. The CDR3 coding sequence is TGCAGTGCTACAGGGAGCAATCAGCCCCAGCATTTT. This codes for CSATGSNQPQHF. The rearrangement joins TRBV20-1 to TRBJ1-5; perhaps TRBD1 as D (5 bases). The V gene lost 4 bases and the J gene lost 1 base, with 5 bases spanning the gap. The CDR3 contains 12 residues. The germline CDR1 and CDR2 sequences are DFQATT and SNEGSKA (reference sequence).

This clonotype was seen ten or more times. The chain links TRBV6-6 to TRBJ2-3; TRBD2 matches at 8 bases. This CDR3 is 16 amino acids long. With V trimmed by 4 bases and J by 1 base, 7 bases remained unmatched. Per germline, CDR1 MNHNY and CDR2 SVGAGI (reference sequence). The CDR3 loop reads CASSSSSGIRTDTQYF. The CDR3 DNA sequence: TGTGCCAGCAGTTCTAGTAGCGGGATTCGCACAGATACGCAGTATTTT.

J is TRBJ1-5 and V is TRBV29-1; 7 nucleotides match TRBD1. CDR1 and CDR2 (germline): SQVTM, ANQGSEA. The length of the CDR3 is 13 residues. Losses at the gene ends were 6 bases for V and 2 bases for J; bases not matched to a gene: 4. The DNA for the CDR3 is TGCAGCGTGCGACAGGGCGGCAATCAGCCCCAGCATTTT. Residues: CSVRQGGNQPQHF.

This clonotype came up many times. The gene calls are TRBV3-1 and TRBJ2-2; D is ambiguous. The V gene lost 0 bases and the J gene lost 1 base, with 6 bases spanning the gap. The germline V gene has CDR1 LGHDT and CDR2 YNNKEL (reference sequence). The CDR3 has 15 residues. The CDR3 here is CASSQDRRNTGELFF. Written as DNA, the CDR3 is TGTGCCAGCAGCCAAGATCGCAGGAACACCGGGGAGCTGTTTTTT.

This chain links TRBV28 with TRBJ1-5; no definite D call. The V gene's germline CDR1 is MDHEN and CDR2 SYDVKM. V was pared by 3 bases and J by 11 bases, with 8 bases between. The CDR3 covers 11 residues. The CDR3 spells CASSFPPTQHF. For the CDR3, the DNA is TGTGCCAGCAGTTTCCCACCGACCCAGCATTTT.

V gene TRBV24-1 combines with J gene TRBJ1-5; maybe TRBD1 (6 bases). The length of the CDR3 is 16 residues. The V gene's germline CDR1 is KGHDR and CDR2 SFDVKD. Trimming removed 2 bases from V and 3 bases from J, with 13 bases in between. CDR3: CATSDSRGAPNQPQHF. As DNA, the CDR3 is TGTGCCACCAGTGATTCGAGGGGGGCCCCCAATCAGCCCCAGCATTTT.

This chain uses TRBV19 with TRBJ2-1; TRBD2 aligns across 7 bases. The CDR3 extends over 17 amino acids. The V gene end was trimmed by 3 bases and the J gene end by 5 bases; junction bases not matched to a gene: 13. Looked up from germline, CDR1 is LNHDA and CDR2 is SQIVND (reference sequence). The CDR3 coding sequence is TGTGCCAGTAGTATTGTTCTAAGGGCGGGACTAAACAATGAGCAGTTCTTC. Translated: CASSIVLRAGLNNEQFF.

This clonotype was seen at least ten times. This rearrangement joins TRBV6-5 to TRBJ1-1; 7 positions match TRBD1. The CDR3 consists of 13 residues. Trimming took 6 bases from V and 7 from J; bases not matched to a gene: 8. In germline, CDR1 is MNHEY, CDR2 SVGAGI. The DNA of the CDR3 is TGTGCCAGCAGAAGACAGGGTCGGGGTGAAGCTTTCTTT. The encoded protein is CASRRQGRGEAFF.

The V gene is TRBV5-1, the J gene TRBJ2-2, with 7 positions matching TRBD2. The CDR3 has 15 amino acids. The germline V gene has CDR1 SGHRS and CDR2 YFSETQ. Germline trimming cut 6 bases from V and 6 bases from J; bases unmatched to any gene: 11. The CDR3 reads CASTSGGLGPGELFF. CDR3 bases: TGCGCCAGCACTAGCGGAGGGCTCGGTCCCGGGGAGCTGTTTTTT.

In this sample, this clonotype turned up a few times. The chain joins TRBV20-1 to TRBJ2-2; a weak D match, TRBD1 (5 bases). Per germline, CDR1 DFQATT and CDR2 SNEGSKA (reference sequence). CDR3 length equals 15 residues. Trimming left V 5 bases short and J 1 base short, with 14 bases between. In DNA form, the CDR3 reads TGCAGTGCTGTCCCCAGGGTCTGGAACACCGGGGAGCTGTTTTTT. Protein product: CSAVPRVWNTGELFF.

The chain combines TRBV5-5 with TRBJ1-1; no reliable D call. Germline CDR1 is SGHKS and CDR2 is YYEKEE (reference sequence). V was shortened by 5 bases and J by 5 bases, with 10 bases between the two germline ends. The CDR3 consists of 12 residues. For the CDR3, the DNA is TGTGCCAGCAGTTATTTGGGTACTGAAGCTTTCTTT. Translated: CASSYLGTEAFF.

A remark on this clonotype: As the CDR3 is not closed by the conserved phenylalanine or tryptophan, this likely results from a read error. The genes are TRBV4-1 and TRBJ2-7; tentatively, D is TRBD2 (6 bases). The V and J ends lost 3 bases and 2 bases respectively, with 11 bases between them. CDR3 length: 14 amino acids. Germline CDR1 is MGHRA and CDR2 is YSYEKL. CDR3 DNA: TGCGCCAGCAGCCAGGGGACTGGAACCTACGAGCAGTACCTC. It encodes CASSQGTGTYEQYL.

In this sample, this clonotype turned up a few times. This chain links TRBV12-3 or TRBV12-4 with TRBJ2-3; D gene ambiguous. The CDR3 is made up of 15 amino acids. V was cut by 6 bases and J by 3 bases, with 16 bases left in between. The CDR3 protein is CASSADLSRTDTQYF. The CDR3 DNA reads TGTGCCAGCAGCGCCGACCTCTCTAGGACAGATACGCAGTATTTT.

The chain carries TRBV5-5 and TRBJ1-6; D is possibly TRBD1 (5 bases). CDR1 is SGHKS, CDR2 YYEKEE, per germline (reference sequence). The CDR3 is 16 residues long. V was trimmed by 4 bases and J by 7 bases, leaving 18 bases between them. CDR3 in amino acids: CASSQRGAGSNSPLHF. CDR3 DNA: TGTGCCAGCAGCCAAAGGGGAGCAGGGAGCAATTCACCCCTCCACTTT.

On this clonotype itself: An end of the junction does not agree with germline; a read error may underlie this. The rearrangement links TRBV5-1 to TRBJ2-5; D call uncertain. Germline CDR1 reads SGHRS; CDR2 reads YFSETQ. The CDR3 is made up of 13 amino acids. CDR3 bases: TGCACCAGCAGCTTGGAGAGAGCCGAGACCCAGTACTTC. It encodes CTSSLERAETQYF.

In regard to this clonotype: One base away lies a much larger clone, so this may be a sequencing read error. The chain is built from TRBV9 and TRBJ2-7, with unresolved D. Germline V gives CDR1 SGDLS, CDR2 YYNGEE. V was pared by 3 bases and J by 6 bases, with 13 bases between. This CDR3 spans 13 amino acids. The CDR3 loop reads CASSAESASEQYF. CDR3 DNA sequence: TGTGCCAGCAGCGCCGAATCAGCCAGCGAGCAGTACTTC.

This clonotype was found many times. This chain connects TRBV9 to TRBJ2-5, with D hard to call. V lost 0 bases to trimming and J lost 4 bases, with 4 bases between them. Germline V gene sequence: CDR1 SGDLS, CDR2 YYNGEE. CDR3 length: 12 residues. The CDR3 sequence: CASSVAGETQYF. As DNA, the CDR3 is TGTGCCAGCAGCGTAGCGGGAGAGACCCAGTACTTC.

This clonotype was detected ten times or more. The chain combines TRBV29-1 with TRBJ2-2, with D perhaps TRBD2 (5 bases). There are 14 residues in the CDR3. Trimming stripped 6 bases from V and 7 bases from J, with 18 bases between. From germline, CDR1 is SQVTM and CDR2 ANQGSEA. CDR3 sequence: CSVAGVSRVGELFF. The CDR3 bases are TGCAGCGTAGCAGGTGTATCGAGGGTCGGGGAGCTGTTTTTT.

The chain recombines TRBV29-1 with TRBJ1-2; weak D call: TRBD1 (5 bases). Trimming took 4 bases from V and 8 from J, leaving 11 bases between them. The length of the CDR3 is 11 residues. Germline V CDR1 and CDR2: SQVTM, ANQGSEA. CDR3 sequence reads: CSVAGAGGYTF. CDR3 sequence (DNA): TGCAGCGTTGCCGGGGCTGGAGGCTACACCTTC.

This clonotype was detected many times. V and J are TRBV7-9 and TRBJ1-5, with unresolved D. V was clipped by 1 base and J by 4 bases, with 8 bases between them. Germline CDR1 and CDR2: SEHNR and FQNEAQ (reference sequence). CDR3 length equals 14 residues. CDR3 amino acids: CASSLERSNQPQHF. The CDR3 DNA sequence: TGTGCCAGCAGCTTAGAACGGTCTAATCAGCCCCAGCATTTT.